This T cell receptor beta chain was captured by sequencing in a study of blood T cells in healthy people across ages. Overall study findings and caveats: Older age coincided with a roughly linear decline in TCR beta diversity per million T cells. CMV infection status of these donors was not known.

Points on this clonotype: As yet, its antigen is unknown.

Germline lookup yields CDR1 MGHRA and CDR2 YSYEKL. The CDR3 contains 14 residues. A sample-barcoded 5' primer and a J-beta primer mix were used in a second PCR of about 6 to 11 cycles. TCRdb called the 5' RACE reads again in MiXCR, with one record for every CDR3 protein. Among some 700,000 distinct CDR3 sequences listed, about 40% were seen once. Donors were systemically healthy Caucasian individuals from Russia aged roughly 6 to 100 years. The source of this sequence is a woman in her fifties or sixties in good health. Material for sequencing was blood. This chain links TRBV4-1 with TRBJ2-4, with D tentatively TRBD2 (6 bases). The J call may not be correct, given that the DNA end is closer to TRBJ2-7. The CDR3 is CASSQVASVYEQYF. The DNA for the CDR3 is TGCGCCAGCAGCCAAGTGGCTAGCGTCTACGAGCAGTACTTC.